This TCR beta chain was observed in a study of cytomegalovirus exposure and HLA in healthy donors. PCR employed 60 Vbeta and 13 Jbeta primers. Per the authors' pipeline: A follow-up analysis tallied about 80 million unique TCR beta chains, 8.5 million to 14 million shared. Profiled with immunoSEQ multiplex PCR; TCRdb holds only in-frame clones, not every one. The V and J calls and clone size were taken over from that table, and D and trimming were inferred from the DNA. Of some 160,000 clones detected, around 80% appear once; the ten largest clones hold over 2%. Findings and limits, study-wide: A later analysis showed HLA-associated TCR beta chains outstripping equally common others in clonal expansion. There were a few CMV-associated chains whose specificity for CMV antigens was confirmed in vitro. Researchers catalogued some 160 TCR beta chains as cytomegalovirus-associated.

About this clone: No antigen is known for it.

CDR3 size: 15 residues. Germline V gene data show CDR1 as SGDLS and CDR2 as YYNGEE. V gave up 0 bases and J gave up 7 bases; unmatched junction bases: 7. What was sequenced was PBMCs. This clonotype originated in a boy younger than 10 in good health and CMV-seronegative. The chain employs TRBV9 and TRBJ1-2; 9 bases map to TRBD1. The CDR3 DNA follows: TGTGCCAGCAGCGTAGGTGGGACAGGGCCTTTTGGCTACACCTTC. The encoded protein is CASSVGGTGPFGYTF.